This TCR beta chain was profiled in a study of cytomegalovirus exposure and HLA in healthy donors. As regards this clone: Its antigen remains unknown.

Both 60 Vbeta primers and 13 Jbeta primers went into the PCR. Sequencing was performed with immunoSEQ multiplex PCR; in TCRdb, only in-frame clones are kept and a portion is missing. The table has some 66,000 clones, roughly 80% seen once. Findings and caveats of the study: A later analysis showed TCR association rates differing by HLA locus, peaking at DRB1 and lowest at HLA-C. Through in vitro validation, three CMV-associated chains were shown to be specific for CMV antigens.

This CDR3 contains 15 residues. V was clipped by 2 bases and J by 2 bases, with 14 bases between them. The sequencing input was PBMCs. This chain joins TRBV5-7 and TRBJ2-7; D is perhaps TRBD1 (5 bases). TRBV5-7 is labeled an ORF, and its function is uncertain. The receptor's source is a woman aged 25 to 39 in good health and CMV-seronegative. CDR3 residues: CASSLRHRRTYEQYF. DNA for the CDR3: TGTGCCAGCAGCTTAAGACACAGGCGGACCTACGAGCAGTACTTC.